This T cell receptor beta chain was sequenced for a study of CD8+CD57+ T cells in acquired aplastic anemia. Investigators profiled TCR beta VDJ and CDR3 from genomic DNA template. TCRdb redid the calling of the reads with MiXCR, one entry per CDR3 protein. The top ten clones hold roughly 2.5% of a sample with roughly 64,000 distinct CDR3 sequences, 45% to 70% of them seen once. The CDR3 loop spans 15 amino acids. This TCR came from a human donor in good health, serving as a control. V usage is TRBV12-1 and J usage is TRBJ2-7; the table's D gene call, TRBD2, was not cross checked with the DNA. TRBV12-1 is a pseudogene. Sequencing was carried out using sorted CD4+, CD8+, or CD8+CD57+ T cells (not recorded which) from PBMCs. The CDR3 nucleotides read TGTGCCAGCAGCTGTGGACTAGCGGCTTCCTACGAGCAGTACTTC. Its protein is CASSCGLAASYEQYF.